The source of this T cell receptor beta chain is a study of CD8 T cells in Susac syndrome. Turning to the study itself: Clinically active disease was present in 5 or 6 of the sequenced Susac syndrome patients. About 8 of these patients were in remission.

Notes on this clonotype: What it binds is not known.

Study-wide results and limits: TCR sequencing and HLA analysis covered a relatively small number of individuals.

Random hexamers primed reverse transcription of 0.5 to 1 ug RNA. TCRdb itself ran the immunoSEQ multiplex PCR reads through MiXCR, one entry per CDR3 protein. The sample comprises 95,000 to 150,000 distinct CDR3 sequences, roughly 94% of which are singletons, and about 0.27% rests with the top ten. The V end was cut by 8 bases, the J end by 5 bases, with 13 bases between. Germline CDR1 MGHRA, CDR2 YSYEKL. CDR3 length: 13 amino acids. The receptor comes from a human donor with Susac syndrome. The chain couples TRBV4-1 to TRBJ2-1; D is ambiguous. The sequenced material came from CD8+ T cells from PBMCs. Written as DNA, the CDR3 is TGCGCCAGCGAAAGCGATACGAACAATGAGCAGTTCTTC. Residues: CASESDTNNEQFF.